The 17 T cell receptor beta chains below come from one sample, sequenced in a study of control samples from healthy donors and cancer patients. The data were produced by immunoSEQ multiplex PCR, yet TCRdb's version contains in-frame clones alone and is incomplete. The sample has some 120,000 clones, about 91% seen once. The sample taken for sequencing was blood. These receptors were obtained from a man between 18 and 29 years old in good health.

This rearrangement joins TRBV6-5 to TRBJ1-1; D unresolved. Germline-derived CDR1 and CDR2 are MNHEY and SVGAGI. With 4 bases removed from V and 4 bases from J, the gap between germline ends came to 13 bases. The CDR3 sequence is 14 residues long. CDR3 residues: CASSLTRRSTEAFF. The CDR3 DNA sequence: TGTGCCAGCAGTTTAACTCGGCGGTCCACTGAAGCTTTCTTT.

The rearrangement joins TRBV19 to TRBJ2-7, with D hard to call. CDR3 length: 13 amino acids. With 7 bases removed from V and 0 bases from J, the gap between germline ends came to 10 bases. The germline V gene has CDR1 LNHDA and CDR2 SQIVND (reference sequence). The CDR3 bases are TGTGCCAGTACGGCCAAAAACTCCTACGAGCAGTACTTC. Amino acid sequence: CASTAKNSYEQYF.

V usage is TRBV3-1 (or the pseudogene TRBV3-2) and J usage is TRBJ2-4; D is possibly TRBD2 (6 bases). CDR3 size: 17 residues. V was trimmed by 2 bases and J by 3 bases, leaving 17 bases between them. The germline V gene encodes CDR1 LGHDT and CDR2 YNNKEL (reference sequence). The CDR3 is CASSQPGLSGFKNIQYF. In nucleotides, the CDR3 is TGTGCCAGCAGCCAACCGGGACTTTCGGGATTCAAAAACATTCAGTACTTC.

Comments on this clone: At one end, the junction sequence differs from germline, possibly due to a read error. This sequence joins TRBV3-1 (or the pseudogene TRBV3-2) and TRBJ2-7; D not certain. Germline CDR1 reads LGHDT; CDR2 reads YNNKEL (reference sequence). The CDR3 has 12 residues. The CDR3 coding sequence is TGTGCCAGCAGCCAAGTGGCAACGGTCAGGTATTTC. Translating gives CASSQVATVRYF.

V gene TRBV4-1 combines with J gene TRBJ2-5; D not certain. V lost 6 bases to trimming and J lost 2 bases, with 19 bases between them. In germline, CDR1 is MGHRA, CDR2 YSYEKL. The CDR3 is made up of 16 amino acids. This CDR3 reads CASSSPRLGKQETQYF. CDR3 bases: TGCGCCAGCAGTTCTCCCCGATTGGGGAAGCAAGAGACCCAGTACTTC.

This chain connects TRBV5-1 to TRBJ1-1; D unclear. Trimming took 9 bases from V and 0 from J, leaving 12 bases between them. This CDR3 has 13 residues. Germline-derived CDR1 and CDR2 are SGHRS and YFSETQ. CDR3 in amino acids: CATSRGMNTEAFF. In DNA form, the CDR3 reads TGCGCCACCTCGCGCGGGATGAACACTGAAGCTTTCTTT. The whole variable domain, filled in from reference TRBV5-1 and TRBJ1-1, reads KAGVTQTPRYLIKTRGQQVTLSCSPISGHRSVSWYQQTPGQGLQFLFEYFSETQRNKGNFPGRFSGRQFSNSRSEMNVSTLELGDSALYLCATSRGMNTEAFFGQGTRLTVV.

The CDR3 bases are TGTGCCATCAGGGCTCTAACGAACACCGGGGAGCTGTTTTTT. This translates into CAIRALTNTGELFF. This chain uses TRBV10-3 with TRBJ2-2; D gene uncertain. This CDR3 contains 14 residues. The germline gives CDR1 ENHRY, CDR2 SYGVKD. V lost 6 bases and J lost 0, with 8 bases in between.

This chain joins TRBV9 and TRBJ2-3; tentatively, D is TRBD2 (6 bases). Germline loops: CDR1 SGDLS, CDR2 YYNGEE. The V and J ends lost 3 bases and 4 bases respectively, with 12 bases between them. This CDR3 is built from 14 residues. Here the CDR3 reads CASSAALASDTQYF. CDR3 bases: TGTGCCAGCAGCGCAGCCCTAGCGTCAGATACGCAGTATTTT.

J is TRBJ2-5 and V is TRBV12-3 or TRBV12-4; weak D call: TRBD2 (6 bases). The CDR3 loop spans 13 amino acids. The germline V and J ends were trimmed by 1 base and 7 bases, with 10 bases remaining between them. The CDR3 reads CASSLGEAGTQYF. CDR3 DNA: TGTGCCAGCAGTTTAGGCGAAGCGGGGACCCAGTACTTC.

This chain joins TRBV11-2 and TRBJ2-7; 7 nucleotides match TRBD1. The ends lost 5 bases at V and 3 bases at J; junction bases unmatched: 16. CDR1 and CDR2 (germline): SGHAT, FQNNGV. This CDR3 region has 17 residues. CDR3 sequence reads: CASSLGQDRPSNYEQYF. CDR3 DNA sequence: TGTGCCAGCAGCCTCGGACAGGACCGCCCGTCGAACTACGAGCAGTACTTC.

The CDR3 is CASSQVRDRGQRKLFF. The CDR3 coding sequence is TGCGCCAGCAGCCAAGTTCGGGACAGGGGGCAACGGAAACTGTTTTTT. The chain uses TRBV4-1 and TRBJ1-4; 12 bases match TRBD1. J lost 11 bases, V lost 1 base, and 8 bases had no gene match. Per the germline V gene, CDR1 is MGHRA and CDR2 is YSYEKL. This CDR3 is 16 amino acids long.

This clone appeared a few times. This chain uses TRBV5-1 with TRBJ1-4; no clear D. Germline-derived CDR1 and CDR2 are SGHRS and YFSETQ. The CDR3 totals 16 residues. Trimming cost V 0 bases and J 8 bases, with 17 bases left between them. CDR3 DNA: TGCGCCAGCAGCTTGGATGGGCGGGGTTTGGAAGAAAAACTGTTTTTT. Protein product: CASSLDGRGLEEKLFF.

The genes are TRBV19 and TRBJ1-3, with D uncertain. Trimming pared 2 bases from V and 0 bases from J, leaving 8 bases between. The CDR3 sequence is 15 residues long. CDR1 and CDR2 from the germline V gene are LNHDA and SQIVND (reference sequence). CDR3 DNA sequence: TGTGCCAGTAGTATATGGGGAGGCTCTGGAAACACCATATATTTT. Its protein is CASSIWGGSGNTIYF.

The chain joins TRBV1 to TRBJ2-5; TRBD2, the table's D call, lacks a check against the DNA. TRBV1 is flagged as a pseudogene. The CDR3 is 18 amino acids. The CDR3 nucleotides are TGCACCAGCAGCCAAGCGCGACTAGCGGGGACACAACAAGAGACCCAGTACTTC. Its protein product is CTSSQARLAGTQQETQYF.

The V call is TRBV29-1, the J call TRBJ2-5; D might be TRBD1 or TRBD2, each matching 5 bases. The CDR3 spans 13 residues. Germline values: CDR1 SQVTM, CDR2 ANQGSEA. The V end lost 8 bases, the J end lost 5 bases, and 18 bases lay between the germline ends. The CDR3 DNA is TGCAGCTTCTACCCGGGACCGATGGAGACCCAGTACTTC. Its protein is CSFYPGPMETQYF.

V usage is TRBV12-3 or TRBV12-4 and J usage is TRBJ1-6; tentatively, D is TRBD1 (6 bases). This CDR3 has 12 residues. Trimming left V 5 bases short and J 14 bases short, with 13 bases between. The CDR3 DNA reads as TGTGCCAGCAGTACCACAGGGATAGCCCTCCACTTT. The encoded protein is CASSTTGIALHF.

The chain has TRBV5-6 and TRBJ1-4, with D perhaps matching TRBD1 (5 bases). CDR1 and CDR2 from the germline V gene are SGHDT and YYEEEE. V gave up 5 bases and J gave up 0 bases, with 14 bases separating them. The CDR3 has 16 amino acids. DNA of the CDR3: TGTGCCAGCAGTTCCGACGGGGGGACAACTAATGAAAAACTGTTTTTT. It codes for CASSSDGGTTNEKLFF.